This paragraph reports one T cell receptor (beta chain). V lost 0 bases and J 0 bases, leaving 10 bases between the germline ends. This CDR3 comprises 15 residues. Looked up from germline, CDR1 is SGHRS and CDR2 is YFSETQ. Ineligible for inclusion were patients with other autoimmune diseases, uncontrolled infections, pregnancy or lactation. A diagnosis was made from clinical symptoms together with serum thyroxine, TRAb, thyroid ultrasound and orbital computed tomography. This specimen comes from a study of Graves' ophthalmopathy and Graves' hyperthyroidism. RNA served as the template for amplifying TCR beta CDR3 regions. An opening RT-PCR round employed HTBI primers and preceded a second-round multiplex PCR. TCRdb ran MiXCR on the multiplex PCR reads and lists one entry per CDR3 protein. Seen here are hundreds of thousands of distinct CDR3 sequences, under 25% observed once, and the top ten hold around 3.2%.

This chain uses TRBV5-1 with TRBJ2-7; D not resolved. The sequence derives from a woman under 30 with stable Graves' hyperthyroidism. The specimen was peripheral blood. CDR3 sequence: CASSLARESSYEQYF. The DNA for the CDR3 is TGCGCCAGCAGCTTGGCCCGCGAAAGCTCCTACGAGCAGTACTTC.